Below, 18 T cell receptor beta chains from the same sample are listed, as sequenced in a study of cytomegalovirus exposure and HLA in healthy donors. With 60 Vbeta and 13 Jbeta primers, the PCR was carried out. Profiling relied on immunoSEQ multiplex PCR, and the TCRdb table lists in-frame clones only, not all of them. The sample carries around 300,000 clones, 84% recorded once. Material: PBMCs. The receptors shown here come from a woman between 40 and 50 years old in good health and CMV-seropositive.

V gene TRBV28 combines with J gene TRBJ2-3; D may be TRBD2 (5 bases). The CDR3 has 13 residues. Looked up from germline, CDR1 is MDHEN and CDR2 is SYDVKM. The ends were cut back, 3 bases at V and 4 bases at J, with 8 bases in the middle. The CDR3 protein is CASSLSSPDTQYF. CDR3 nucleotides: TGTGCCAGCAGTTTGTCTAGCCCAGATACGCAGTATTTT. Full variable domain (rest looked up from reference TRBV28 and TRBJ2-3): DVKVTQSSRYLVKRTGEKVFLECVQDMDHENMFWYRQDPGLGLRLIYFSYDVKMKEKGDIPEGYSVSREKKERFSLILESASTNQTSMYLCASSLSSPDTQYFGPGTRLTVL.

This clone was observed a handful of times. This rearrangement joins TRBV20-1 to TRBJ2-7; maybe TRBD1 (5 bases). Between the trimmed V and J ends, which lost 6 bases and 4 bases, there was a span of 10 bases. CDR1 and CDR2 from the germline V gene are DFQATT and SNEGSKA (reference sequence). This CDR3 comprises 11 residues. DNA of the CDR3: TGCAGTGCCATCAGGGATTACGAGCAGTACTTC. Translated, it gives CSAIRDYEQYF.

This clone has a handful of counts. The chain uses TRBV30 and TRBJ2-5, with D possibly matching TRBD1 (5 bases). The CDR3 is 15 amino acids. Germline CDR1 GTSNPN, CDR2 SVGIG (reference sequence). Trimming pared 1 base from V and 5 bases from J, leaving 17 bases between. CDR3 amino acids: CAWSATFRAPETQYF. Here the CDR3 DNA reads TGTGCCTGGAGTGCAACCTTCAGGGCCCCGGAGACCCAGTACTTC.

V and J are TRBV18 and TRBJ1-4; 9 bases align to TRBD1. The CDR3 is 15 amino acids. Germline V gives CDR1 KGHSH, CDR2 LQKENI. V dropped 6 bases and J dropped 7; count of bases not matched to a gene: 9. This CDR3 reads CASSPTGTGFEKLFF. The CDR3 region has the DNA TGTGCCAGCTCCCCCACCGGGACAGGGTTTGAAAAACTGTTTTTT.

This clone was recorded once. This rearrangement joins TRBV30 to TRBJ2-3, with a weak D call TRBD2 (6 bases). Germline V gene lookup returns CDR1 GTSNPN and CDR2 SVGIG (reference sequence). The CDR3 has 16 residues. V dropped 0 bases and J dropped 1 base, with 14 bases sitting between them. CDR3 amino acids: CAWSVRTSRGTDTQYF. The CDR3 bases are TGTGCCTGGAGTGTACGCACTAGCCGGGGCACAGATACGCAGTATTTT.

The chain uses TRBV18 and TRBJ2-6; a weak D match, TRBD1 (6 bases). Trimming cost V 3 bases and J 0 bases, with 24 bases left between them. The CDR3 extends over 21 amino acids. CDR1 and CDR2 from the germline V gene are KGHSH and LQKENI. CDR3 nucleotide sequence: TGTGCCAGCTCACCCTTTGGACAGTACCAGGTCACGAGCTCTGGGGCCAACGTCCTGACTTTC. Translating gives CASSPFGQYQVTSSGANVLTF.

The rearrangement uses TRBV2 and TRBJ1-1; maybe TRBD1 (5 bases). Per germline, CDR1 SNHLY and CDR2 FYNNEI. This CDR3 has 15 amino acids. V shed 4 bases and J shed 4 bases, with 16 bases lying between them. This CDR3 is CASSVRAKLTTEAFF. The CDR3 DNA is TGTGCCAGCAGTGTCAGGGCTAAACTTACCACTGAAGCTTTCTTT.

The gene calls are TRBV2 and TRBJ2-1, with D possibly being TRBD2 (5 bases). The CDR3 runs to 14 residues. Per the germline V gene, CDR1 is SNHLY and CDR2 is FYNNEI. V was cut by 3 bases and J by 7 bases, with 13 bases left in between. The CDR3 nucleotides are TGTGCCAGCAGTGACCCCCGTCCGGGGAATGAGCAGTTCTTC. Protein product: CASSDPRPGNEQFF.

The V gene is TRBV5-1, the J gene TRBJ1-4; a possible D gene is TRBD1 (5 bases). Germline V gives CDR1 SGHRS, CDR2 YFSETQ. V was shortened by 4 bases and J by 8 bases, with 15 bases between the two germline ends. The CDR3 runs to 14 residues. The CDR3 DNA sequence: TGCGCCAGCAGCCGTAATGGGGGGGACGAAAAACTGTTTTTT. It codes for CASSRNGGDEKLFF.

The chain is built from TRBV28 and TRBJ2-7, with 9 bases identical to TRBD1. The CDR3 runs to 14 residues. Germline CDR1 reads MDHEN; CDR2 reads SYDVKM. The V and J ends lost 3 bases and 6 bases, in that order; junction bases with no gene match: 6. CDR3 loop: CASSFRDRVVEQYF. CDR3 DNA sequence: TGTGCCAGCAGTTTCCGGGACAGGGTAGTCGAGCAGTACTTC.

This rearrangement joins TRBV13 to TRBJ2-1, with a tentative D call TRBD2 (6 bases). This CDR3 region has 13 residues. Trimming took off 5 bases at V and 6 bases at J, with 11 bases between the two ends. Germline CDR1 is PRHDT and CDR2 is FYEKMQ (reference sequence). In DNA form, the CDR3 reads TGTGCCAGCAGCCCGCCGGGAGTCAATGAGCAGTTCTTC. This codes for CASSPPGVNEQFF.

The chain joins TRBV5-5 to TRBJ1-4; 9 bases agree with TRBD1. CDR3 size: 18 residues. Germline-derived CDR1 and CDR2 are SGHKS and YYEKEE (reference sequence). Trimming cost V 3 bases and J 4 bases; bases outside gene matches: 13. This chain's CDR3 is CASSSGVEQGAINEKLFF. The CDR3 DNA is TGTGCCAGCAGCTCAGGGGTGGAACAGGGGGCGATTAATGAAAAACTGTTTTTT.

The CDR3 sequence: CASSHVTGPLFF. The CDR3 region has the DNA TGTGCCAGCTCACACGTTACAGGGCCACTGTTTTTT. The J gene is TRBJ1-4, the V gene TRBV18; a weak D match, TRBD1 (6 bases). Per germline, CDR1 KGHSH and CDR2 LQKENI. The length of the CDR3 is 12 residues. Trimming took 4 bases from V and 13 from J, leaving 13 bases between them.

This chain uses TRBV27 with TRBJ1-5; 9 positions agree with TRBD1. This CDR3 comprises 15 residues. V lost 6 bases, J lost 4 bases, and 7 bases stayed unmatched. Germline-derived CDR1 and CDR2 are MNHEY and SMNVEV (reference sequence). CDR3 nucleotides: TGTGCCAGCAGCCCAAGACAGGGGGAAAATCAGCCCCAGCATTTT. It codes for CASSPRQGENQPQHF.

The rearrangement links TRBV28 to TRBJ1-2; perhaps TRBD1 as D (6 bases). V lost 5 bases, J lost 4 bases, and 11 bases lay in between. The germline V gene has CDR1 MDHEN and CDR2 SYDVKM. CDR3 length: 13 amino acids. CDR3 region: CASSRTVIYGYTF. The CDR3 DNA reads TGTGCCAGCAGTCGGACAGTAATCTATGGCTACACCTTC.

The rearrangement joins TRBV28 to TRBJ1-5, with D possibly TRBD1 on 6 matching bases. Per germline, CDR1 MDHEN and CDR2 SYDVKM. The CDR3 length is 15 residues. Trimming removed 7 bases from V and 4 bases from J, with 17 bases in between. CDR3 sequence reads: CASTWTGGGNQPQHF. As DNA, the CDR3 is TGTGCCAGCACGTGGACGGGGGGCGGTAATCAGCCCCAGCATTTT.

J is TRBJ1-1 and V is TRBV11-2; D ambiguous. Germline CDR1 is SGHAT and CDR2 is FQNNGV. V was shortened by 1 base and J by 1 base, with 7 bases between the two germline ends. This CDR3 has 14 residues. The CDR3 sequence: CASSLGSGNTEAFF. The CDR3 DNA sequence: TGTGCCAGCAGCTTAGGAAGCGGGAACACTGAAGCTTTCTTT.

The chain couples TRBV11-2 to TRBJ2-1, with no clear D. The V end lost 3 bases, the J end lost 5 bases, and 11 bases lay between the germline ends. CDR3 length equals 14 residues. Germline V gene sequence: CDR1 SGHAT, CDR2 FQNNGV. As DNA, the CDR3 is TGTGCCAGCAGCTTCTCCCGTTCCGACAATGAGCAGTTCTTC. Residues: CASSFSRSDNEQFF.